The 7 T cell receptor beta chains below were found in one sample sequenced in a study of T cell responses to AZD1222 COVID-19 vaccine (dated by TCRdb to about 2021). Library preparation was by the immunoSEQ multiplex PCR assay. TCRdb obtained this table from immuneACCESS and retained in-frame rearrangements with V and J assigned. These tables miss some clones; where compared with another copy, unresolved V genes account for less than half of the shortfall, and the remainder is unexplained. For this sample the table gives 100,000 to 150,000 clones, of which about 90% were detected only once. The top ten hold about 6% of the sample. The sample's time point label is to be understood as: baseline before first vaccination. The specimen comprised peripheral blood, sampled on day 0 of AZD1222 vaccination. The receptors were gathered from an adult in good health.

This clone appeared once. The CDR3 loop is CASSLGTMEDWAIGTEAFF. In nucleotides, the CDR3 is TGCGCCAGCAGCTTGGGGACGATGGAAGATTGGGCTATCGGCACTGAAGCTTTCTTT. The V gene is TRBV5-1, the J gene TRBJ1-1; no clear D. V lost 0 bases and J lost 4, with 25 bases in between. The CDR3 is made up of 19 amino acids. Germline CDR1 SGHRS, CDR2 YFSETQ.

This sequence joins TRBV7-9 and TRBJ2-7, with D possibly matching TRBD1 (5 bases). The CDR3 totals 12 residues. The V end was cut by 1 base, the J end by 7 bases, with 8 bases between. The V gene's germline CDR1 is SEHNR and CDR2 FQNEAQ (reference sequence). The CDR3 region has the DNA TGTGCCAGCAGCTTAGAGGGGCAGGAGCAGTACTTC. Translated, it gives CASSLEGQEQYF.

V and J are TRBV11-2 and TRBJ1-3; 9 bases are a match to TRBD1. CDR1 is SGHAT, CDR2 FQNNGV, per germline. The CDR3 spans 16 residues. Losses at the gene ends were 4 bases for V and 5 bases for J; bases not matched to a gene: 9. DNA of the CDR3: TGTGCCAGCAGCTCGGGACAGGGTGGTCTCAGAAACACCATATATTTT. Encoded protein: CASSSGQGGLRNTIYF.

In this sample, this clone turned up once. The V call is TRBV19, the J call TRBJ2-2; 10 bases fit TRBD1. This CDR3 region has 15 residues. After removal of 5 bases from V and 5 bases from J, the junction contained 5 bases not matched to a gene. Germline V gene lookup returns CDR1 LNHDA and CDR2 SQIVND (reference sequence). The DNA for the CDR3 is TGTGCCAGTAGTCCGAGGACAGGGGGGACCGGGGAGCTGTTTTTT. Residues: CASSPRTGGTGELFF.

This clone appeared once. CDR3 in DNA: TGTGCCAGTCGACAGTCCAGCTCCTATAATTCACCCCTCCACTTT. This gives the protein CASRQSSSYNSPLHF. V is TRBV2 and J is TRBJ1-6, with a weak D call TRBD1 (5 bases). Looked up from germline, CDR1 is SNHLY and CDR2 is FYNNEI. V was pared by 9 bases and J by 0 bases, with 12 bases between. The CDR3 is 15 amino acids.

There are a few counts of this clone. The chain uses TRBV6-2 or TRBV6-3 and TRBJ1-4; no firm D call. Trimming shortened V by 0 bases and J by 0 bases, and 14 bases separated the two germline ends. The CDR3 runs to 18 residues. CDR1 and CDR2 from the germline V gene are MNHEY and SVGEGT. CDR3 sequence (DNA): TGTGCCAGCAGTTACTCGACGCCAGTATGGGCAACTAATGAAAAACTGTTTTTT. It yields the protein CASSYSTPVWATNEKLFF.

The genes are TRBV7-8 and TRBJ1-2; D possibly corresponds to TRBD1 (6 bases). The CDR3 is made up of 16 amino acids. Trimming stripped 4 bases from V and 3 bases from J, with 18 bases between. Germline V gene sequence: CDR1 SGHVS, CDR2 FQNEAQ. CDR3 sequence: CASSSLSRGADYGYTF. The CDR3 region has the DNA TGTGCCAGCAGCTCCCTAAGCCGGGGGGCGGACTATGGCTACACCTTC.